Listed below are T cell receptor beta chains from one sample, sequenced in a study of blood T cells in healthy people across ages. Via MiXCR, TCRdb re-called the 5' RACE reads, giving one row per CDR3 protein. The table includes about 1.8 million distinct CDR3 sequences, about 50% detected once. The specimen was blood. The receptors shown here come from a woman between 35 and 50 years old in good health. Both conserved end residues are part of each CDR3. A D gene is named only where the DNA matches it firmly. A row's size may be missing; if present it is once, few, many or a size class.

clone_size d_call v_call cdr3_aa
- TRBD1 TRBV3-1 CASSQTGKSNYGYTF
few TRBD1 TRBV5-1 CASSGGTGHNEQFF
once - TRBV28 CASSLLGIIEGYTF
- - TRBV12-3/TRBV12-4 CASSLQREYGYTF
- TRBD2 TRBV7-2 CASSLNLAGGQETQYF
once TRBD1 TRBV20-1 CSARDPGRQGDSNEQFF
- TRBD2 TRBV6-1 CASSSLTRRGATDTQYF
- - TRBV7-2 CASSRRMEGGEKLFF
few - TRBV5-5 CASSYTVSTNEKLFF
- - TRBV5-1 CASSSGYSDTEAFF
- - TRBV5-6 CASSRPGRNSPLHF
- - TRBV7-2 CASSLMPRSGANVLTF
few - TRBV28 CASSSRVHGYTF
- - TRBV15 CATSRDLLGAQFF
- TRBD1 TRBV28 CASSFGRGPRYGQFF
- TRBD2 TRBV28 CGASGAHNEQFF
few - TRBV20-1 CSAREVAEQFF
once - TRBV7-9 CAIPWWEGGNEQFF
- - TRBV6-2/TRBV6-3 CASRTSERVTDTQYF
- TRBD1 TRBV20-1 CSARDLTKQGNYGYTF
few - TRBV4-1 CASSQDLGGANNSPLHF
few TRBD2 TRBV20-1 CSALLAGVTDTQYF
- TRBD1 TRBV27 CASSLNTGGAVPGETQYF
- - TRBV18 CASSPKAADTQYF
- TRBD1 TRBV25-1 CASSEQGTGVTGELFF
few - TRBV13 CASNQMTRNYGYTF
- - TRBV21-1 CASTSCGDRGLNEQYF
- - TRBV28 CASSSVYGDNEQFF
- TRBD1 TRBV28 CASRAQGVETQYF
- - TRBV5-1 CASSVRDVSYEQYF
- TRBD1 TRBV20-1 CSAEKGQGVYSYEQYF
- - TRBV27 CASSLGNRASPLHF
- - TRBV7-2 CASSMGHGGAQPQHF
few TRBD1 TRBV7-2 CASRPGTEDSPLHF
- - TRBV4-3 CASSQDRTATKNIQYF
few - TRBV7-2 CASTRDSTGRGDTQYF
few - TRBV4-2 CASSQEWGSNQPQHF
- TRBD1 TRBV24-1 CATSGAGTGDYNEQFF
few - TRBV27 CASIKTVAYNEQFF
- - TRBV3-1 CASSQDAAIAKNIQYF
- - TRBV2 CASIGLRTGANVLTF
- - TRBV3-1 CASSQQPMNTEAFF
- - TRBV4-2 CASSQGSVRSYNEQFF